One and the same sample provided the 30 T cell receptor beta chains below, sequenced in a study of blood T cell repertoires in COVID-19. Sequencing was performed with immunoSEQ multiplex PCR; in TCRdb, only in-frame clones are kept and a portion is missing. The table has hundreds of thousands of clones, around 90% seen once; the top ten hold roughly 9%. Sequencing input: peripheral blood. The receptors stem from a man between 18 and 29 years old with active or convalescent COVID-19.

This chain uses TRBV7-9 with TRBJ1-1; D is unresolved. This CDR3 is 14 amino acids long. Looked up from germline, CDR1 is SEHNR and CDR2 is FQNEAQ (reference sequence). Trimming pared 6 bases from V and 3 bases from J, leaving 14 bases between. CDR3: CASRQLGGHTEAFF. In nucleotides, the CDR3 is TGTGCCAGCAGACAATTAGGAGGGCACACTGAAGCTTTCTTT.

The gene calls are TRBV4-1 and TRBJ2-1, with 8 bases matching TRBD1. This CDR3 has 14 amino acids. After removal of 6 bases from V and 5 bases from J, the junction contained 6 bases not matched to a gene. The germline V gene encodes CDR1 MGHRA and CDR2 YSYEKL. The CDR3 reads CASRPHRGDNEQFF. The DNA for the CDR3 is TGCGCCAGCAGACCTCACAGGGGGGACAATGAGCAGTTCTTC.

The V and J genes are TRBV7-2 and TRBJ2-7; 7 nucleotides line up with TRBD1. V shed 4 bases and J 2 bases; nucleotides not matched to a gene: 5. Germline V CDR1 and CDR2: SGHTA, FQGNSA. CDR3 size: 14 residues. CDR3 DNA sequence: TGTGCCAGCAGCTCGACAGGGTCAACCTACGAGCAGTACTTC. Amino acids: CASSSTGSTYEQYF.

The J gene is TRBJ1-1, the V gene TRBV6-2 or TRBV6-3, with D possibly matching TRBD1 (6 bases). Trimming left V 2 bases short and J 0 bases short, with 13 bases between. CDR3 length: 16 residues. Germline V gene sequence: CDR1 MNHEY, CDR2 SVGEGT. The CDR3 loop is CASSYGVQGLNTEAFF. CDR3 nucleotides: TGTGCCAGCAGTTACGGGGTTCAGGGGTTGAACACTGAAGCTTTCTTT.

About this clone itself: This same CDR3 is encoded by further DNA sequences in the sample. The chain combines TRBV28 with TRBJ1-2; D not certain. Looked up from germline, CDR1 is MDHEN and CDR2 is SYDVKM. Trimming removed 0 bases from V and 2 bases from J, with 7 bases in between. The CDR3 sequence is 14 residues long. The CDR3 spells CASSLWAANYGYTF. CDR3 coding DNA: TGTGCCAGCAGTTTATGGGCCGCCAACTATGGCTACACCTTC.

This clone has just a few counts. V gene TRBV3-1 (or the pseudogene TRBV3-2) combines with J gene TRBJ1-2, with D uncertain. CDR1 is LGHDT and CDR2 is YNNKEL in the germline V gene (reference sequence). V was cut by 0 bases and J by 8 bases, with 13 bases left in between. CDR3 length: 14 amino acids. This CDR3 reads CASSQDKGAGGYTF. The CDR3 DNA follows: TGTGCCAGCAGCCAAGATAAGGGCGCGGGAGGCTACACCTTC.

The chain is built from TRBV4-1 and TRBJ1-1, with D possibly TRBD1 on 5 matching bases. The germline V gene encodes CDR1 MGHRA and CDR2 YSYEKL. CDR3 length: 16 amino acids. V lost 0 bases, J lost 4 bases, and 15 bases lay in between. The CDR3 sequence is CASSQEHLRAGTEAFF. The CDR3 coding sequence is TGCGCCAGCAGCCAAGAGCATCTCAGGGCCGGCACTGAAGCTTTCTTT.

The genes are TRBV19 and TRBJ2-7; 9 nucleotides match TRBD1. V shed 2 bases, J shed 0 bases, and the junction held 8 bases outside the gene matches. This CDR3 comprises 17 residues. Germline V gene data show CDR1 as LNHDA and CDR2 as SQIVND (reference sequence). CDR3 sequence: CASSINLLGQGSYEQYF. The CDR3, as DNA: TGTGCCAGTAGTATAAACCTTTTGGGACAGGGCTCCTACGAGCAGTACTTC.

The rearrangement links TRBV27 to TRBJ2-7, with a tentative D call TRBD1 (6 bases). The CDR3 covers 11 residues. In germline, CDR1 is MNHEY, CDR2 SMNVEV (reference sequence). V lost 9 bases to trimming and J lost 5 bases, with 11 bases between them. This CDR3 is CARQGFDEQYF. In DNA form, the CDR3 reads TGTGCCAGACAGGGATTCGACGAGCAGTACTTC.

The chain joins TRBV18 to TRBJ2-1; maybe TRBD1 (6 bases). Germline V gives CDR1 KGHSH, CDR2 LQKENI. The CDR3 loop spans 14 amino acids. The V end lost 1 base, the J end lost 8 bases, and 12 bases lay between the germline ends. CDR3 loop: CASSPRTVWDEQFF. The DNA of the CDR3 is TGTGCCAGCTCACCACGGACAGTCTGGGATGAGCAGTTCTTC.

The chain employs TRBV5-1 and TRBJ2-5; TRBD2 agrees at 9 bases. The V and J ends lost 4 bases and 4 bases, in that order; junction bases with no gene match: 14. The germline V gene encodes CDR1 SGHRS and CDR2 YFSETQ. CDR3 length: 17 residues. Here the CDR3 DNA reads TGCGCCAGCAGCCGCAGGTTGGGAGCGGGGGGTAGAGAGACCCAGTACTTC. Its protein is CASSRRLGAGGRETQYF.

This clone came up once. CDR3 region: CASSVGLAVSYEQYF. The CDR3 region has the DNA TGTGCCAGCAGCGTGGGACTAGCGGTCTCCTACGAGCAGTACTTC. The J gene is TRBJ2-7, the V gene TRBV11-3, with 11 bases fitting TRBD2. This CDR3 contains 15 residues. Germline CDR1 is SGHNT and CDR2 is YENEEA. The ends lost 5 bases at V and 0 bases at J; junction bases unmatched: 3.

The chain links TRBV5-1 to TRBJ2-3, with unresolved D. The CDR3 has 12 amino acids. V was trimmed by 0 bases and J by 6 bases, leaving 5 bases between them. Per the germline V gene, CDR1 is SGHRS and CDR2 is YFSETQ. The CDR3 bases are TGCGCCAGCAGCTTGGCTCGGGATACGCAGTATTTT. Translating it yields CASSLARDTQYF.

The chain uses TRBV24-1 and TRBJ2-6, with 8 positions matching TRBD1. V trimming: 3 bases; J trimming: 3 bases; junction bases outside the gene matches: 9. Germline lookup yields CDR1 KGHDR and CDR2 SFDVKD. This CDR3 region has 18 residues. CDR3 region: CATSDGRSGGVGANVLTF. DNA for the CDR3: TGTGCCACCAGTGATGGGCGGTCAGGGGGCGTTGGGGCCAACGTCCTGACTTTC.

This clone was detected only a few times. This chain uses TRBV3-1 (or the pseudogene TRBV3-2) with TRBJ2-7, with D maybe TRBD2 (5 bases). Per germline, CDR1 LGHDT and CDR2 YNNKEL (reference sequence). V was clipped by 4 bases and J by 1 base, with 11 bases between them. There are 14 residues in the CDR3. The CDR3 region has the DNA TGTGCCAGCAGCCGAGAGGGAGATTCCTACGAGCAGTACTTC. It encodes CASSREGDSYEQYF.

This chain links TRBV5-1 with TRBJ2-7; 9 nucleotides line up with TRBD2. V dropped 1 base and J dropped 5; count of bases not matched to a gene: 7. Germline lookup yields CDR1 SGHRS and CDR2 YFSETQ. This CDR3 has 15 residues. CDR3 loop: CASSLTASGADEQYF. Here the CDR3 DNA reads TGCGCCAGCAGCTTGACGGCTAGCGGGGCGGACGAGCAGTACTTC.

V and J are TRBV11-2 and TRBJ2-2, with 7 bases that match TRBD1. The germline V gene has CDR1 SGHAT and CDR2 FQNNGV. This CDR3 comprises 15 residues. Trimming removed 5 bases from V and 4 bases from J; junction bases left unmatched: 7. CDR3 sequence (DNA): TGTGCCAGCAGCCCTACAACAGGGGCCACCGGGGAGCTGTTTTTT. It is translated as CASSPTTGATGELFF.

The chain joins TRBV7-9 to TRBJ1-1; 10 bases are shared with TRBD1. CDR3 length: 14 residues. The germline V gene encodes CDR1 SEHNR and CDR2 FQNEAQ (reference sequence). Losses at the gene ends were 4 bases for V and 4 bases for J; bases not matched to a gene: 3. CDR3 in amino acids: CASSSWDRGTEAFF. The CDR3 coding sequence is TGTGCCAGCAGCTCATGGGACAGGGGCACTGAAGCTTTCTTT.

The gene calls are TRBV5-1 and TRBJ1-5, with 10 bases matching TRBD1. V trimming: 4 bases; J trimming: 3 bases; junction bases outside the gene matches: 10. CDR3 length: 17 amino acids. Per the germline V gene, CDR1 is SGHRS and CDR2 is YFSETQ. CDR3 protein: CASSPGQGGVANQPQHF. CDR3 sequence (DNA): TGCGCCAGCAGCCCCGGACAGGGGGGGGTGGCCAATCAGCCCCAGCATTTT. Combining the CDR3 with reference TRBV5-1 and TRBJ1-5 gives the whole variable domain KAGVTQTPRYLIKTRGQQVTLSCSPISGHRSVSWYQQTPGQGLQFLFEYFSETQRNKGNFPGRFSGRQFSNSRSEMNVSTLELGDSALYLCASSPGQGGVANQPQHFGDGTRLSIL.

The gene calls are TRBV10-2 and TRBJ1-5; 9 positions agree with TRBD1. Germline V gives CDR1 WSHSY, CDR2 SAAADI. The V and J ends lost 6 bases and 7 bases, in that order; junction bases with no gene match: 4. The CDR3 runs to 13 residues. The CDR3 reads CASRQGAGQPQHF. The CDR3 bases are TGCGCCAGCAGACAGGGGGCTGGACAGCCCCAGCATTTT.

This clone appeared a single time. Other DNA sequences within the sample encode an identical CDR3. V is TRBV9 and J is TRBJ1-1; D is undetermined. This CDR3 is built from 13 residues. Germline CDR1 reads SGDLS; CDR2 reads YYNGEE. V was pared by 0 bases and J by 2 bases, with 5 bases between. The CDR3 loop reads CASSVAGNTEAFF. CDR3 bases: TGTGCCAGCAGCGTAGCGGGAAACACTGAAGCTTTCTTT.

V gene TRBV19 combines with J gene TRBJ1-2; weak D call: TRBD1 (5 bases). Looked up from germline, CDR1 is LNHDA and CDR2 is SQIVND (reference sequence). This CDR3 has 14 residues. The V gene lost 3 bases and the J gene lost 4 bases, with 12 bases spanning the gap. The CDR3 region is CASSIRPGIYGYTF. CDR3 bases: TGTGCCAGTAGTATCCGACCAGGGATCTATGGCTACACCTTC. The entire variable domain, with the rest obtained from reference TRBV19 and TRBJ1-2, is as follows: DGGITQSPKYLFRKEGQNVTLSCEQNLNHDAMYWYRQDPGQGLRLIYYSQIVNDFQKGDIAEGYSVSREKKESFPLTVTSAQKNPTAFYLCASSIRPGIYGYTFGSGTRLTVV.

V and J are TRBV5-4 and TRBJ2-7; 11 positions agree with TRBD2. CDR1 is SGHNT and CDR2 is YYREEE in the germline V gene (reference sequence). This CDR3 region has 15 residues. With V trimmed by 3 bases and J by 2 bases, 4 bases remained unmatched. CDR3 coding DNA: TGTGCCAGCAGCTGGGCTAGCGGGGGGACCTACGAGCAGTACTTC. It is translated as CASSWASGGTYEQYF.

The rearrangement uses TRBV18 and TRBJ2-1; D not resolved. This CDR3 contains 15 residues. Trimming removed 2 bases from V and 0 bases from J, with 8 bases in between. Per germline, CDR1 KGHSH and CDR2 LQKENI. CDR3 sequence: CASSPNTGSYNEQFF. The CDR3 nucleotides are TGTGCCAGCTCACCAAATACCGGCTCCTACAATGAGCAGTTCTTC. Drawing the rest from reference TRBV18 and TRBJ2-1, the complete variable domain is NAGVMQNPRHLVRRRGQEARLRCSPMKGHSHVYWYRQLPEEGLKFMVYLQKENIIDESGMPKERFSAEFPKEGPSILRIQQVVRGDSAAYFCASSPNTGSYNEQFFGPGTRLTVL.

The chain employs TRBV6-5 and TRBJ2-7; 7 bases align to TRBD1. This CDR3 spans 15 amino acids. In germline, CDR1 is MNHEY, CDR2 SVGAGI. Unmatched junction bases numbered 12, after V lost 6 bases and J lost 4 bases. The CDR3 sequence: CASRLWGQGEYEQYF. The CDR3 nucleotides are TGTGCCAGCAGGTTATGGGGGCAGGGGGAATACGAGCAGTACTTC.

The table lists this clone with a count of one. CDR3 in amino acids: CASSLEDRVRNQPQHF. CDR3 nucleotides: TGTGCCAGCAGCTTAGAGGACAGGGTCCGAAATCAGCCCCAGCATTTT. This chain links TRBV7-8 with TRBJ1-5; 8 nucleotides match TRBD1. Germline values: CDR1 SGHVS, CDR2 FQNEAQ. CDR3 size: 16 residues. V was clipped by 1 base and J by 4 bases; unmatched bases: 6.

The rearrangement joins TRBV29-1 to TRBJ1-1, with D perhaps matching TRBD1 (6 bases). V lost 4 bases to trimming and J lost 0 bases, with 15 bases between them. The CDR3 is 15 residues long. Germline lookup yields CDR1 SQVTM and CDR2 ANQGSEA. Here the CDR3 DNA reads TGCAGCGTTGTGTCTGGCAGGGGAATGAACACTGAAGCTTTCTTT. Translation: CSVVSGRGMNTEAFF.

Worth noting for this clone: A far larger clone is only one base removed, so a read error is likely. V is TRBV7-8 and J is TRBJ1-1; D is possibly TRBD1 (5 bases). In germline, CDR1 is SGHVS, CDR2 FQNEAQ. This CDR3 region has 13 residues. With 5 bases removed from V and 1 base from J, the gap between germline ends came to 8 bases. The CDR3 protein is CASSPTENTEAFF. Written as DNA, the CDR3 is TGTGCCAGCAGCCCGACAGAGAACACTGAAGCTTTCTTT.

This clone appeared a single time. The CDR3 bases are TGTGCCAGCAGCCAGGACTATGACGGGGGGCAGTTCTTC. This gives the protein CASSQDYDGGQFF. The gene calls are TRBV5-4 and TRBJ2-1; the D gene is possibly TRBD2 (6 bases). This CDR3 has 13 residues. Germline CDR1 and CDR2: SGHNT and YYREEE (reference sequence). V was pared by 4 bases and J by 12 bases, with 17 bases between.

By share, this clone counts as medium-sized. This chain links TRBV6-2 or TRBV6-3 with TRBJ1-5; D is possibly TRBD1 (5 bases). The CDR3 runs to 15 residues. The germline CDR1 and CDR2 sequences are MNHEY and SVGEGT. V was shortened by 4 bases and J by 10 bases, with 20 bases between the two germline ends. The CDR3 loop reads CASSSGVDSPAPQHF. In DNA, the CDR3 is TGTGCCAGCAGTTCGGGGGTAGACTCTCCGGCTCCCCAGCATTTT.